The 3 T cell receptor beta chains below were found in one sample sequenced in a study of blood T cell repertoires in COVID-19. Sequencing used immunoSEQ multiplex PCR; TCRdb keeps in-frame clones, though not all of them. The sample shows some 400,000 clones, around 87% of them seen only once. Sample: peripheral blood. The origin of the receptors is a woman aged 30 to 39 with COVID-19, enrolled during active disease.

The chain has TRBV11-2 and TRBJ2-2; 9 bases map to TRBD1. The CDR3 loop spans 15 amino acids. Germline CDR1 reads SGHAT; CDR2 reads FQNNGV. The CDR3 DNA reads TGTGCGATTTCTCCCTTTTCACAGGGGGCGGGGGAGCTGTTTTTT. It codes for CAISPFSQGAGELFF. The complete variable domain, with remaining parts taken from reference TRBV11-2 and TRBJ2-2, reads EAGVAQSPRYKIIEKRQSVAFWCNPISGHATLYWYQQILGQGPKLLIQFQNNGVVDDSQLPKDRFSAERLKGVDSTLKIQPAKLEDSAVYLCAISPFSQGAGELFFGEGSRLTVL.

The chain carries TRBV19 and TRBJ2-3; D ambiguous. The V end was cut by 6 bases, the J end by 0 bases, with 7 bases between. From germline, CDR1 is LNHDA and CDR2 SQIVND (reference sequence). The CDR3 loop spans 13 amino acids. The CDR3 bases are TGTGCCAGTAGGTCCGAGAGCACAGATACGCAGTATTTT. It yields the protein CASRSESTDTQYF.

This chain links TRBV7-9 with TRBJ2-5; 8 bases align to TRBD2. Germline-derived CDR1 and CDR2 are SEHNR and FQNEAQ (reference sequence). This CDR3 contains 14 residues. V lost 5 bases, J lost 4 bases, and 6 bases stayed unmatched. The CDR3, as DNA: TGTGCCAGCAGCCGGGCCGGGAGGGGAGAGACCCAGTACTTC. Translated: CASSRAGRGETQYF.